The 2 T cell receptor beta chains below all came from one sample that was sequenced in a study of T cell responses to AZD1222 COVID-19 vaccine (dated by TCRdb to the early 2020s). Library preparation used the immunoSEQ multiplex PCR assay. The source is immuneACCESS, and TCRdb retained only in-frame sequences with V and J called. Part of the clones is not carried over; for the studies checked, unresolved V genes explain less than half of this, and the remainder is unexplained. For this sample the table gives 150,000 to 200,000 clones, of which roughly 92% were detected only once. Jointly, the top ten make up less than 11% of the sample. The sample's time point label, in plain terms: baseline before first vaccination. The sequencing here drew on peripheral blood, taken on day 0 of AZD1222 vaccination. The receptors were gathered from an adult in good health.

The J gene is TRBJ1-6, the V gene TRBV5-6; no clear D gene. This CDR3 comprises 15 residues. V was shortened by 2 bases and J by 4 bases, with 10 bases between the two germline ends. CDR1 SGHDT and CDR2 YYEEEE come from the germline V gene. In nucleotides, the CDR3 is TGTGCCAGCAGCTTAAGGTCTGGTTATAATTCACCCCTCCACTTT. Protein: CASSLRSGYNSPLHF.

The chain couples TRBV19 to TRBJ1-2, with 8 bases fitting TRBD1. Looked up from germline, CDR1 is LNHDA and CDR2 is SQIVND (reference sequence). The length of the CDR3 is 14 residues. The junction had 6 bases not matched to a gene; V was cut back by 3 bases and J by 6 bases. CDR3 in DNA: TGTGCCAGTAGTATTCAGGGGGCGAGCGATGGCTACACCTTC. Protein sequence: CASSIQGASDGYTF.